Listed here are 27 T cell receptor beta chains from one sample, sequenced in a study of blood T cell repertoires in COVID-19. Sequencing was performed with immunoSEQ multiplex PCR; in TCRdb, only in-frame clones are kept and a portion is missing. The profile shows about 100,000 clones, almost 80% of them singletons. Sequenced input: peripheral blood. These receptors all stem from a man aged 60 to 69 with active or convalescent COVID-19.

The V gene is TRBV28, the J gene TRBJ1-2, with D perhaps TRBD1 (5 bases). The CDR3 runs 16 residues. V lost 1 base and J lost 3, with 15 bases in between. Germline V CDR1 and CDR2: MDHEN, SYDVKM. The DNA for the CDR3 is TGTGCCAGCAGTTTATCGGGGCAGGGAGGTGACTATGGCTACACCTTC. Translation gives CASSLSGQGGDYGYTF.

J is TRBJ1-4 and V is TRBV28; D uncertain. The CDR3 has 15 residues. Germline CDR1 MDHEN, CDR2 SYDVKM. With 7 bases removed from V and 7 bases from J, the gap between germline ends came to 19 bases. In DNA, the CDR3 is TGTGCCAGCAACCAAAATACGAGGGCACGTGAAAAACTGTTTTTT. Translating it yields CASNQNTRAREKLFF.

This rearrangement joins TRBV7-2 to TRBJ2-1; 8 bases line up with TRBD1. This CDR3 is built from 15 residues. Trimming at V came to 5 bases and at J to 5 bases, leaving 8 bases not matched to a gene. Germline V gene data show CDR1 as SGHTA and CDR2 as FQGNSA. The CDR3 loop reads CASSPRTGLHNEQFF. The DNA for the CDR3 is TGTGCCAGCAGCCCTAGGACAGGGCTACACAATGAGCAGTTCTTC.

The V and J genes are TRBV18 and TRBJ2-2; D is unresolved. CDR3 length: 16 amino acids. V dropped 0 bases and J dropped 5 bases, with 13 bases sitting between them. Germline values: CDR1 KGHSH, CDR2 LQKENI. Here the CDR3 reads CASSPPLTEATGELFF. The CDR3 DNA is TGTGCCAGCTCACCACCTTTAACCGAGGCGACCGGGGAGCTGTTTTTT. Drawing the rest from reference TRBV18 and TRBJ2-2, the complete variable domain is NAGVMQNPRHLVRRRGQEARLRCSPMKGHSHVYWYRQLPEEGLKFMVYLQKENIIDESGMPKERFSAEFPKEGPSILRIQQVVRGDSAAYFCASSPPLTEATGELFFGEGSRLTVL.

V usage is TRBV6-6 and J usage is TRBJ1-5, with D maybe TRBD1 (5 bases). The CDR3 is 13 amino acids. Trimming cost V 6 bases and J 10 bases, with 16 bases left between them. Germline assignment: CDR1 MNHNY and CDR2 SVGAGI (reference sequence). CDR3 sequence: CASRQDGPLPQHF. The CDR3 region has the DNA TGTGCCAGCAGACAGGACGGTCCCCTTCCCCAGCATTTT.

This clone appeared a few times. The CDR3 region is CASSLAAGHSGNTIYF. In DNA form, the CDR3 reads TGCGCCAGCAGCTTGGCCGCAGGGCACTCTGGAAACACCATATATTTT. This sequence joins TRBV5-1 and TRBJ1-3, with a possible D match to TRBD1 (5 bases). The germline CDR1 and CDR2 sequences are SGHRS and YFSETQ. The CDR3 loop spans 16 amino acids. The V end lost 0 bases, the J end lost 0 bases, and 10 bases lay between the germline ends.

The J gene is TRBJ2-1, the V gene TRBV6-1; 15 nucleotides align to TRBD2. The CDR3 loop spans 19 amino acids. Germline V gives CDR1 MNHNS, CDR2 SASEGT. J lost 0 bases, V lost 4 bases, and 7 bases had no gene match. CDR3 bases: TGTGCCAGCAGTGGGGGACTAGCGGGAGGCTCTAGCTCCTACAATGAGCAGTTCTTC. Amino acid sequence: CASSGGLAGGSSSYNEQFF.

This rearrangement joins TRBV19 to TRBJ2-1; D unresolved. Trimming pared 3 bases from V and 0 bases from J, leaving 12 bases between. This CDR3 is built from 16 residues. The germline gives CDR1 LNHDA, CDR2 SQIVND (reference sequence). Here the CDR3 reads CASSIRLQSSYNEQFF. As DNA, the CDR3 is TGTGCCAGTAGTATTAGACTCCAGAGCTCCTACAATGAGCAGTTCTTC.

The chain is built from TRBV28 and TRBJ2-2, with D hard to call. The CDR3 covers 14 residues. CDR1 is MDHEN, CDR2 SYDVKM, per germline. Between the trimmed V and J ends, which lost 2 bases and 4 bases, there was a span of 8 bases. CDR3 in DNA: TGTGCCAGCAGTTTAGATGGGCGCACCGGGGAGCTGTTTTTT. Protein: CASSLDGRTGELFF.

The chain joins TRBV15 to TRBJ2-7, with D possibly TRBD2 on 5 matching bases. Between the trimmed V and J ends, which lost 0 bases and 6 bases, there was a span of 15 bases. This CDR3 has 15 residues. CDR1 is LNHNV and CDR2 is YYDKDF in the germline V gene (reference sequence). CDR3 amino acids: CATSRDPRTEAEQYV. In DNA, the CDR3 is TGTGCCACCAGCAGAGATCCTAGGACGGAGGCCGAGCAGTACGTC.

This clone was seen only once. The chain is built from TRBV10-3 and TRBJ1-5; the D is unclear. Germline V gives CDR1 ENHRY, CDR2 SYGVKD. Trimming stripped 2 bases from V and 10 bases from J, with 18 bases between. This CDR3 has 15 residues. Here the CDR3 DNA reads TGTGCCATCAGTGAGGCGGAACCAGCAATCAACCCCCAGCATTTT. This codes for CAISEAEPAINPQHF.

This chain uses TRBV27 with TRBJ2-2; 7 nucleotides align to TRBD1. The CDR3 is 13 amino acids. Trimming took 6 bases from V and 7 from J; bases not matched to a gene: 5. CDR1 is MNHEY, CDR2 SMNVEV, per germline (reference sequence). The CDR3 protein is CASRTGLVGELFF. As DNA, the CDR3 is TGTGCCAGCAGGACAGGGTTGGTCGGGGAGCTGTTTTTT.

The genes are TRBV7-9 and TRBJ2-3; 9 nucleotides match TRBD1. Germline loops: CDR1 SEHNR, CDR2 FQNEAQ (reference sequence). The CDR3 runs to 15 residues. The J segment lost 1 base and the V segment lost 5 bases, leaving 4 bases of the junction unmatched. CDR3 sequence: CASSPRDRGTDTQYF. The CDR3 nucleotides are TGTGCCAGCAGCCCCCGGGACAGGGGCACAGATACGCAGTATTTT.

The chain couples TRBV7-8 to TRBJ2-5; 12 bases agree with TRBD2. This CDR3 has 17 amino acids. V shed 4 bases and J 5 bases; nucleotides not matched to a gene: 11. Germline V lookup: CDR1 SGHVS, CDR2 FQNEAQ. CDR3 DNA: TGTGCCAGCAGCTCCAGCGAGACTAGCGGGAGCACTGAGACCCAGTACTTC. Its translation is CASSSSETSGSTETQYF. The variable domain in full, completed from reference TRBV7-8 and TRBJ2-5, reads GAGVSQSPRYKVAKRGQDVALRCDPISGHVSLFWYQQALGQGPEFLTYFQNEAQLDKSGLPSDRFFAERPEGSVSTLKIQRTQQEDSAVYLCASSSSETSGSTETQYFGPGTRLLVL.

The rearrangement links TRBV24-1 to TRBJ2-2, with a weak D call TRBD1 (5 bases). Trimming stripped 2 bases from V and 4 bases from J, with 10 bases between. The CDR3 loop spans 15 amino acids. Germline loops: CDR1 KGHDR, CDR2 SFDVKD. This CDR3 is CATSDSSQVTGELFF. The CDR3 DNA reads as TGTGCCACCAGTGATTCTTCACAGGTCACCGGGGAGCTGTTTTTT.

The genes are TRBV11-2 and TRBJ2-2; perhaps TRBD1 as D (7 bases). CDR3 length: 15 residues. V was clipped by 5 bases and J by 4 bases, with 14 bases between them. CDR1 is SGHAT and CDR2 is FQNNGV in the germline V gene. CDR3 sequence: CASSTYRGGTGELFF. In nucleotides, the CDR3 is TGTGCCAGCAGCACTTACAGGGGAGGCACCGGGGAGCTGTTTTTT.

The chain combines TRBV5-5 with TRBJ2-6; the match to TRBD1 covers 7 bases. CDR1 and CDR2 (germline): SGHKS, YYEKEE (reference sequence). Trimming removed 5 bases from V and 1 base from J; junction bases left unmatched: 9. The CDR3 runs to 17 residues. As DNA, the CDR3 is TGTGCCAGCAGACGCGGACAGGTTGTTTCTGGGGCCAACGTCCTGACTTTC. It encodes CASRRGQVVSGANVLTF.

The genes are TRBV29-1 and TRBJ1-1; tentatively, D is TRBD1 (5 bases). The V gene lost 5 bases and the J gene lost 2 bases, with 12 bases spanning the gap. The CDR3 is 13 amino acids. The V gene's germline CDR1 is SQVTM and CDR2 ANQGSEA. Here the CDR3 DNA reads TGCAGCGTTTCCAATCAGGGAAACACTGAAGCTTTCTTT. Amino acids: CSVSNQGNTEAFF.

The chain employs TRBV15 and TRBJ1-5; unclear D gene. V was trimmed by 5 bases and J by 6 bases, leaving 11 bases between them. This CDR3 region has 13 residues. Germline V gene data show CDR1 as LNHNV and CDR2 as YYDKDF (reference sequence). The CDR3 region is CATSVAGSQPQHF. Written as DNA, the CDR3 is TGTGCCACCAGCGTAGCGGGTAGTCAGCCCCAGCATTTT.

The V and J genes are TRBV5-6 and TRBJ2-3, with 7 bases fitting TRBD2. Germline V CDR1 and CDR2: SGHDT, YYEEEE. The CDR3 has 15 amino acids. V was pared by 0 bases and J by 0 bases, with 1 base of the junction left unmatched. CDR3 DNA: TGTGCCAGCAGCTTGGGACTAGCTAGCACAGATACGCAGTATTTT. It yields the protein CASSLGLASTDTQYF.

The V gene is TRBV27, the J gene TRBJ2-7, with 9 bases aligning to TRBD2. The CDR3 consists of 15 residues. Trimming cost V 5 bases and J 4 bases; bases outside gene matches: 9. Germline loops: CDR1 MNHEY, CDR2 SMNVEV (reference sequence). Written as DNA, the CDR3 is TGTGCCAGCAGTATAGCGGGAGCTAGAGGGTACGAGCAGTACTTC. As protein: CASSIAGARGYEQYF.

The V gene is TRBV6-5, the J gene TRBJ2-5; the match to TRBD1 covers 9 bases. The CDR3 has 13 residues. Germline trimming cut 5 bases from V and 7 bases from J; bases unmatched to any gene: 5. CDR1 is MNHEY and CDR2 is SVGAGI in the germline V gene. The CDR3 sequence is CASSPSGQGTQYF. CDR3 nucleotide sequence: TGTGCCAGCAGTCCATCGGGACAGGGGACCCAGTACTTC.

The chain uses TRBV28 and TRBJ2-5; D might be TRBD2 (5 bases). This CDR3 is 12 amino acids long. Trimming stripped 4 bases from V and 6 bases from J, with 9 bases between. CDR1 MDHEN and CDR2 SYDVKM come from the germline V gene. CDR3 sequence reads: CASSWERKTQYF. The CDR3 bases are TGTGCCAGCAGTTGGGAGAGGAAGACCCAGTACTTC.

This clone was counted a few times. The chain employs TRBV5-4 and TRBJ2-2; 9 bases are a match to TRBD1. J was trimmed by 6 bases and V by 0 bases; bases with no gene match: 0. This CDR3 spans 14 amino acids. Germline V gene sequence: CDR1 SGHNT, CDR2 YYREEE (reference sequence). The CDR3 sequence: CASSLGTGAGELFF. The DNA for the CDR3 is TGTGCCAGCAGCTTGGGGACAGGGGCCGGGGAGCTGTTTTTT. Combining the CDR3 with reference TRBV5-4 and TRBJ2-2 gives the whole variable domain ETGVTQSPTHLIKTRGQQVTLRCSSQSGHNTVSWYQQALGQGPQFIFQYYREEENGRGNFPPRFSGLQFPNYSSELNVNALELDDSALYLCASSLGTGAGELFFGEGSRLTVL.

In this sample, this clone turned up once. This chain links TRBV6-1 with TRBJ1-1; no reliable D call. CDR3 length equals 14 residues. Germline-derived CDR1 and CDR2 are MNHNS and SASEGT. The V end lost 1 base, the J end lost 4 bases, and 10 bases lay between the germline ends. The CDR3 loop is CASSEGGYTTEAFF. The CDR3 coding sequence is TGTGCCAGCAGTGAAGGAGGGTATACCACTGAAGCTTTCTTT.

In this sample, this clone turned up a few times. The genes are TRBV3-1 (or the pseudogene TRBV3-2) and TRBJ1-6; 10 nucleotides agree with TRBD1. V gave up 3 bases and J gave up 10 bases; unmatched junction bases: 9. The CDR3 sequence is 16 residues long. The germline CDR1 and CDR2 sequences are LGHDT and YNNKEL (reference sequence). As DNA, the CDR3 is TGTGCCAGCAGCCAGATCCGGGACAGGGGACGGTCACCCCTCCACTTT. Its protein product is CASSQIRDRGRSPLHF.

This clone came up once. The V gene is TRBV6-5, the J gene TRBJ2-2, with TRBD1 matching 8 bases. Germline assignment: CDR1 MNHEY and CDR2 SVGAGI. After removal of 6 bases from V and 4 bases from J, the junction contained 1 base not matched to a gene. The CDR3 consists of 13 residues. Here the CDR3 DNA reads TGTGCCAGCAGAGACAGGGGCACCGGGGAGCTGTTTTTT. This translates into CASRDRGTGELFF.